The text below deals with one TCR beta chain. Other DNA sequences in this specimen translate into the identical CDR3. Clones were sequenced by immunoSEQ multiplex PCR, and TCRdb holds only the in-frame ones, with some missing. The sample has 35,000 to 55,000 clones, 75% to 90% seen once; the top ten hold 6.5% to 8.5%. The data belong to a study of blood T cell repertoires in COVID-19. Study-wide context: Italy, Spain and the United States were the sources of the convalescent and acute COVID-19 samples.

CDR1 SNHLY and CDR2 FYNNEI come from the germline V gene. CDR3 size: 14 residues. Trimming removed 1 base from V and 1 base from J, with 7 bases in between. The sample taken for sequencing was peripheral blood. This chain connects TRBV2 to TRBJ1-1; a possible D gene is TRBD1 (6 bases). The clonotype originates from a man aged 60 to 69 with active COVID-19. This CDR3 reads CASSEGTANTEAFF. CDR3 DNA: TGTGCCAGCAGTGAAGGGACAGCGAACACTGAAGCTTTCTTT.